A single sample gave rise to the 25 T cell receptor beta chains below, sequenced in a study of blood T cells in healthy people across ages. Combining a sample-barcoded 5' primer with a J-beta primer mix, a second PCR ran for roughly 7 to 12 cycles. A single record per CDR3 protein comes from TCRdb applying MiXCR to the 5' RACE reads. Here the sample spans around 670,000 distinct CDR3 sequences, about 30% being singletons. What was sequenced was blood. The receptor source for this set is a woman older than 75 in good health.

This clonotype occurred a few times. This chain connects TRBV5-1 to TRBJ1-1, with 8 bases matching TRBD1. From germline, CDR1 is SGHRS and CDR2 YFSETQ. Germline trimming cut 0 bases from V and 6 bases from J; bases unmatched to any gene: 7. This CDR3 has 15 amino acids. The DNA of the CDR3 is TGCGCCAGCAGCTTGGAAGGACAGGGAGTTGCTGAAGCTTTCTTT. This gives the protein CASSLEGQGVAEAFF. Drawing the rest from reference TRBV5-1 and TRBJ1-1, the complete variable domain is KAGVTQTPRYLIKTRGQQVTLSCSPISGHRSVSWYQQTPGQGLQFLFEYFSETQRNKGNFPGRFSGRQFSNSRSEMNVSTLELGDSALYLCASSLEGQGVAEAFFGQGTRLTVV.

The rearrangement links TRBV2 to TRBJ1-3, with a weak D call TRBD1 (6 bases). The CDR3 consists of 15 residues. Germline V lookup: CDR1 SNHLY, CDR2 FYNNEI. With 4 bases removed from V and 0 bases from J, the gap between germline ends came to 10 bases. CDR3: CASSGTAGSGNTIYF. The CDR3 DNA sequence: TGTGCCAGCAGTGGGACAGCCGGCTCTGGAAACACCATATATTTT.

This clonotype was detected many times. The J gene is TRBJ1-5, the V gene TRBV6-2 or TRBV6-3; 8 bases line up with TRBD1. Germline V gene data show CDR1 as MNHEY and CDR2 as SVGEGT. The CDR3 is 15 amino acids. With 6 bases clipped from V and 2 bases from J, the junction kept 6 bases outside the gene matches. The DNA for the CDR3 is TGTGCCAGCAGGATATCAGGGGGCCGCAATCAGCCCCAGCATTTT. Amino acids: CASRISGGRNQPQHF.

This clonotype turned up a few times. The V gene is TRBV27, the J gene TRBJ2-5; tentatively, D is TRBD1 (6 bases). Trimming shortened V by 7 bases and J by 4 bases, and 16 bases separated the two germline ends. Looked up from germline, CDR1 is MNHEY and CDR2 is SMNVEV (reference sequence). This CDR3 is 14 amino acids long. This CDR3 is CASKDWGLGETQYF. The CDR3, as DNA: TGTGCCAGCAAAGATTGGGGGCTCGGAGAGACCCAGTACTTC.

This chain joins TRBV6-2 or TRBV6-3 and TRBJ2-2, with TRBD1 matching over 7 bases. The V gene end was trimmed by 6 bases and the J gene end by 0 bases; junction bases not matched to a gene: 7. Germline V gives CDR1 MNHEY, CDR2 SVGEGT. This CDR3 is built from 16 residues. The CDR3 nucleotides are TGTGCCAGCAGCCAAGGACAGGACCCGAACACCGGGGAGCTGTTTTTT. It yields the protein CASSQGQDPNTGELFF.

This chain joins TRBV10-3 and TRBJ2-1; 7 bases map to TRBD2. V lost 6 bases, J lost 8 bases, and 10 bases stayed unmatched. The CDR3 runs to 14 residues. From germline, CDR1 is ENHRY and CDR2 SYGVKD. The CDR3 spells CAIRGGRGADEQFF. The CDR3 region has the DNA TGTGCCATCAGGGGAGGGAGGGGTGCGGATGAGCAGTTCTTC.

V gene TRBV28 combines with J gene TRBJ2-6; D is perhaps TRBD1 or TRBD2 (5 bases each). V was shortened by 2 bases and J by 0 bases, with 14 bases between the two germline ends. Germline V gene data show CDR1 as MDHEN and CDR2 as SYDVKM. The CDR3 has 18 amino acids. CDR3 DNA sequence: TGTGCCAGCAGTTTACTGGGGACGTTAAGCTCTGGGGCCAACGTCCTGACTTTC. It encodes CASSLLGTLSSGANVLTF. Looking up the rest from reference TRBV28 and TRBJ2-6 gives the full variable domain: DVKVTQSSRYLVKRTGEKVFLECVQDMDHENMFWYRQDPGLGLRLIYFSYDVKMKEKGDIPEGYSVSREKKERFSLILESASTNQTSMYLCASSLLGTLSSGANVLTFGAGSRLTVL.

V is TRBV7-9 and J is TRBJ1-2; 9 nucleotides agree with TRBD1. This CDR3 has 14 amino acids. The trim removed 3 bases at V and 6 bases at J, leaving 5 bases unmatched. From germline, CDR1 is SEHNR and CDR2 FQNEAQ (reference sequence). The CDR3 is CASSLTGGVDGYTF. CDR3 nucleotides: TGTGCCAGCAGCTTGACAGGGGGTGTGGATGGCTACACCTTC.

This clonotype showed up many times. This rearrangement joins TRBV7-3 to TRBJ2-1, with D tentatively TRBD2 (6 bases). Trimming took off 0 bases at V and 3 bases at J, with 12 bases between the two ends. This CDR3 region has 16 residues. The germline V gene has CDR1 SGHTA and CDR2 FQGTGA. CDR3 coding DNA: TGTGCCAGCAGCTTAACCGGGACTTCCATCTACAATGAGCAGTTCTTC. It translates to CASSLTGTSIYNEQFF.

Concerning this clonotype itself: A much larger clone differs by one base, so this may be a read error. The chain joins TRBV6-6 to TRBJ2-7, with 9 bases identical to TRBD1. Germline V CDR1 and CDR2: MNHNY, SVGAGI (reference sequence). J gave up 2 bases and V 6 bases, and 5 bases lay outside the gene matches. The CDR3 is 14 amino acids. The CDR3 spells CASRGRDRAYEQYF. CDR3 in DNA: TGTGCCAGCAGGGGCCGGGACAGGGCCTACGAGCAGTACTTC.

J is TRBJ2-7 and V is TRBV20-1, with a possible D match to TRBD1 (6 bases). V was pared by 3 bases and J by 3 bases, with 9 bases between. Germline assignment: CDR1 DFQATT and CDR2 SNEGSKA (reference sequence). The CDR3 spans 12 residues. This CDR3 reads CSARDSHYEQYF. CDR3 bases: TGCAGTGCTAGGGACAGCCACTACGAGCAGTACTTC.

Only a few counts were recorded for this clonotype. This chain connects TRBV20-1 to TRBJ2-3, with TRBD2 matching over 12 bases. The CDR3 consists of 18 residues. Germline V gene lookup returns CDR1 DFQATT and CDR2 SNEGSKA (reference sequence). V lost 3 bases, J lost 0 bases, and 10 bases stayed unmatched. CDR3 region: CSASSLLAGGWSTDTQYF. The CDR3 nucleotides are TGCAGTGCTAGTTCCCTACTAGCGGGGGGTTGGAGCACAGATACGCAGTATTTT.

This clonotype was seen ten or more times. The chain carries TRBV7-3 and TRBJ2-3; the match to TRBD1 covers 8 bases. This CDR3 has 15 residues. The J segment lost 4 bases and the V segment lost 6 bases, leaving 9 bases of the junction unmatched. Germline V gene sequence: CDR1 SGHTA, CDR2 FQGTGA. The CDR3 protein is CASRRTGLGADTQYF. The CDR3, as DNA: TGTGCCAGCAGGCGGACAGGGCTCGGGGCAGATACGCAGTATTTT.

The chain employs TRBV9 and TRBJ1-1; D not resolved. Deletions cut 0 bases from V and 4 bases from J, with 7 bases between. The CDR3 runs to 13 residues. Germline V CDR1 and CDR2: SGDLS, YYNGEE. The CDR3 coding sequence is TGTGCCAGCAGCGTAGAATGGGGCACTGAAGCTTTCTTT. Translated, it gives CASSVEWGTEAFF.

This clonotype was recorded many times. The chain is built from TRBV9 and TRBJ2-3; no firm D call. Germline lookup yields CDR1 SGDLS and CDR2 YYNGEE. The CDR3 extends over 14 amino acids. Trimming took off 4 bases at V and 0 bases at J, with 9 bases between the two ends. The CDR3 nucleotides read TGTGCCAGCAGCATGTATCCTAGCACAGATACGCAGTATTTT. It is translated as CASSMYPSTDTQYF.

The rearrangement joins TRBV3-1 to TRBJ2-1, with D perhaps TRBD2 (5 bases). In germline, CDR1 is LGHDT, CDR2 YNNKEL (reference sequence). The CDR3 extends over 13 amino acids. V lost 4 bases and J 10 bases, leaving 14 bases between the germline ends. CDR3 sequence reads: CASSLGGFYEQFF. The CDR3 bases are TGTGCCAGCAGCCTTGGAGGTTTCTACGAGCAGTTCTTC.

This clonotype was seen many times. The chain combines TRBV5-8 with TRBJ2-7; D uncertain. The DNA end is a closer match to TRBJ2-5, so the J assignment may be wrong. This CDR3 has 11 residues. Germline-derived CDR1 and CDR2 are SGHTS and YDEGEE. CDR3 in DNA: TGTGCCAGCAGCCCCACCCGGACCCAGTACTTC. Its translation is CASSPTRTQYF.

This clonotype was detected only a few times. Possible read error: a much larger clone is one base away. The chain uses TRBV12-3 or TRBV12-4 and TRBJ2-5, with 9 positions matching TRBD2. The CDR3 totals 15 residues. The V segment lost 6 bases and the J segment 11 bases; nucleotides outside the gene matches: 16. In DNA, the CDR3 is TGTGCCAGCAGCTCCAATAGCGGGGGCTACAATGAGCAGTACTTC. Residues: CASSSNSGGYNEQYF.

This clonotype was seen ten or more times. The chain combines TRBV6-1 with TRBJ2-7, with 8 bases fitting TRBD1. V shed 4 bases and J 3 bases; nucleotides not matched to a gene: 8. Germline CDR1 MNHNS, CDR2 SASEGT. The CDR3 spans 15 residues. The CDR3 sequence: CASSVSGGANYEQYF. CDR3 nucleotide sequence: TGTGCCAGCAGTGTGTCAGGGGGCGCAAACTACGAGCAGTACTTC.

As regards this clonotype: Just one base apart from a much larger clone, this may be a read error. The genes are TRBV5-1 and TRBJ2-1; no clear D gene. Deletions cut 7 bases from V and 8 bases from J, with 13 bases between. The CDR3 extends over 12 amino acids. The germline gives CDR1 SGHRS, CDR2 YFSETQ. CDR3 in amino acids: CASGSTTYEQFF. In DNA form, the CDR3 reads TGCGCCAGCGGCTCCACGACATATGAGCAGTTCTTC.

Comments on this clonotype: A much larger clone lies one base from this, so it may be a read error. This sequence joins TRBV5-1 and TRBJ2-5; D might be TRBD1 (6 bases). TRBJ2-1 matches the DNA end more closely, so the J call is doubtful. Germline V lookup: CDR1 SGHRS, CDR2 YFSETQ. The CDR3 has 15 residues. The CDR3 loop reads CASSLSAGAQETQFF. CDR3 nucleotide sequence: TGCGCCAGCAGCTTGTCGGCAGGGGCCCAAGAGACCCAGTTCTTC.

This chain joins TRBV4-1 and TRBJ1-5; possibly TRBD1 for D (6 bases). CDR3 length equals 15 residues. V was pared by 4 bases and J by 6 bases, with 16 bases between. Germline CDR1 MGHRA, CDR2 YSYEKL. For the CDR3, the DNA is TGCGCCAGCAGCCTCACCGCGGGGGGCACTCAGCCCCAGCATTTT. Residues: CASSLTAGGTQPQHF.

This clonotype was detected many times. J is TRBJ2-5 and V is TRBV5-1, with D possibly being TRBD2 (5 bases). The CDR3 runs to 14 residues. The germline V gene has CDR1 SGHRS and CDR2 YFSETQ. V lost 4 bases, J lost 0 bases, and 10 bases lay in between. The CDR3 bases are TGCGCCAGCAGCAAAGCGGACTACCAAGAGACCCAGTACTTC. Amino acid sequence: CASSKADYQETQYF.

A few counts support this clonotype. The CDR3 sequence is CASSLPTSGGFSGANVLTF. In DNA, the CDR3 is TGTGCCAGCAGTTTACCGACTAGCGGGGGGTTCTCTGGGGCCAACGTCCTGACTTTC. The gene calls are TRBV28 and TRBJ2-6; TRBD2 aligns across 13 bases. This CDR3 is 19 amino acids long. Per the germline V gene, CDR1 is MDHEN and CDR2 is SYDVKM. Germline trimming cut 2 bases from V and 0 bases from J; bases unmatched to any gene: 4. The entire variable domain, with the rest obtained from reference TRBV28 and TRBJ2-6, is as follows: DVKVTQSSRYLVKRTGEKVFLECVQDMDHENMFWYRQDPGLGLRLIYFSYDVKMKEKGDIPEGYSVSREKKERFSLILESASTNQTSMYLCASSLPTSGGFSGANVLTFGAGSRLTVL.

The table lists this clonotype with a few counts. This chain joins TRBV9 and TRBJ2-7; possibly TRBD1 or TRBD2 for D (5 bases each). Between the trimmed V and J ends, which lost 4 bases and 0 bases, there was a span of 11 bases. The CDR3 length is 14 residues. Germline assignment: CDR1 SGDLS and CDR2 YYNGEE. The CDR3 sequence: CASSSRDLSYEQYF. The CDR3 coding sequence is TGTGCCAGCAGCTCCCGGGACCTCTCCTACGAGCAGTACTTC.